These 13 T cell receptor beta chains share one sample of origin, sequenced in a study of shared clonotypes between healthy human individuals. Cells designated naive CD8 were CD45RO-negative and were positively selected for CCR7, with terminally differentiated effector memory CD45RA+ cells excluded. Assay: immunoSEQ multiplex PCR; the TCRdb copy retains only in-frame clones and omits some. Here the sample spans about 820,000 clones, around 93% being singletons. Sequenced material: naive CD8+ T cells sorted from blood. Receptors originate from a man aged 30 to 39 in good health.

CDR3 DNA: TGTGCCAGCAGCCTGGACTTGGACAGCTACAATGAGCAGTTCTTC. Translating it yields CASSLDLDSYNEQFF. The gene calls are TRBV7-9 and TRBJ2-1; D perhaps matches TRBD1 (6 bases). In germline, CDR1 is SEHNR, CDR2 FQNEAQ (reference sequence). Trimming cost V 5 bases and J 3 bases, with 14 bases left between them. The CDR3 is 15 residues long.

This rearrangement joins TRBV9 to TRBJ1-4; 7 bases are a match to TRBD1. Trimming cost V 2 bases and J 5 bases; bases outside gene matches: 6. CDR3 length: 15 residues. In germline, CDR1 is SGDLS, CDR2 YYNGEE. The CDR3: CASSVRGTENEKLFF. The CDR3 nucleotides are TGTGCCAGCAGCGTTCGCGGGACAGAAAATGAAAAACTGTTTTTT.

This chain joins TRBV13 and TRBJ2-1, with unresolved D. Trimming removed 8 bases from V and 3 bases from J, with 14 bases in between. Germline CDR1 reads PRHDT; CDR2 reads FYEKMQ (reference sequence). The CDR3 contains 14 residues. The CDR3: CASQIKGFYNEQFF. For the CDR3, the DNA is TGTGCCAGCCAAATAAAGGGCTTCTACAATGAGCAGTTCTTC.

The chain carries TRBV19 and TRBJ2-7, with D perhaps TRBD2 (5 bases). The CDR3 contains 14 residues. V lost 5 bases and J lost 3, with 14 bases in between. CDR1 and CDR2 from the germline V gene are LNHDA and SQIVND (reference sequence). The CDR3 DNA reads TGTGCCAGTAGTGCCTTCGGAGGAGACTACGAGCAGTACTTC. This sequence encodes CASSAFGGDYEQYF.

CDR3 sequence: CASTPGTFSTDTQYF. DNA for the CDR3: TGTGCCAGCACTCCCGGCACCTTTAGCACAGATACGCAGTATTTT. V is TRBV27 and J is TRBJ2-3; D not resolved. CDR1 is MNHEY and CDR2 is SMNVEV in the germline V gene (reference sequence). The length of the CDR3 is 15 residues. With 7 bases removed from V and 0 bases from J, the gap between germline ends came to 14 bases.

The chain joins TRBV10-2 to TRBJ2-7, with D perhaps matching TRBD1 (5 bases). Trimming stripped 6 bases from V and 2 bases from J, with 11 bases between. This CDR3 spans 13 amino acids. CDR1 WSHSY and CDR2 SAAADI come from the germline V gene. CDR3 amino acids: CASRATDTYEQYF. The CDR3 bases are TGCGCCAGCAGGGCGACAGATACCTACGAGCAGTACTTC.

The chain carries TRBV6-5 and TRBJ2-1; 9 bases are a match to TRBD2. The CDR3 has 16 residues. Germline V gene sequence: CDR1 MNHEY, CDR2 SVGAGI. Trimming took 4 bases from V and 5 from J; bases not matched to a gene: 9. The CDR3 DNA reads TGTGCCAGCAGTTCCCTTCGCGGGGGGGTGGACAATGAGCAGTTCTTC. This codes for CASSSLRGGVDNEQFF.

The chain couples TRBV9 to TRBJ2-1; no reliable D call. The CDR3 is 15 residues long. With 3 bases removed from V and 1 base from J, the gap between germline ends came to 11 bases. Germline V gives CDR1 SGDLS, CDR2 YYNGEE. The chain's CDR3 is CASSGESFSYNEQFF. CDR3 in DNA: TGTGCCAGCAGCGGGGAAAGTTTTTCCTACAATGAGCAGTTCTTC.

J is TRBJ2-7 and V is TRBV11-2, with D hard to call. CDR1 is SGHAT, CDR2 FQNNGV, per germline. The CDR3 has 14 amino acids. Trimming cost V 6 bases and J 5 bases, with 17 bases left between them. CDR3 DNA: TGTGCCAGCAGATTGGGCTCCCGAGGCCACGAGCAGTACTTC. It yields the protein CASRLGSRGHEQYF.

Details on this clone: The junction shows a germline mismatch at one end, possibly a read error. The rearrangement uses TRBV7-7 and TRBJ2-1; possible D gene TRBD2, 6 bases. The CDR3 length is 18 residues. Germline CDR1 SSHAT, CDR2 FNYEAQ (reference sequence). CDR3 nucleotide sequence: TGTGCTAGCAGCTTAGAACTAGCTGCTATGAGCTCCTACAATGAGCAGTTCTTC. Its protein product is CASSLELAAMSSYNEQFF.

This chain connects TRBV7-8 to TRBJ1-4; no reliable D call. Trimming cost V 8 bases and J 0 bases, with 7 bases left between them. Germline loops: CDR1 SGHVS, CDR2 FQNEAQ. This CDR3 contains 13 residues. In DNA, the CDR3 is TGTGCCAGCCATACCGCAACTAATGAAAAACTGTTTTTT. Translating gives CASHTATNEKLFF.

The CDR3 spells CASSSGPGLHEQFF. The CDR3 DNA is TGTGCCAGCAGCTCGGGTCCAGGGCTCCATGAGCAGTTCTTC. The rearrangement uses TRBV7-9 and TRBJ2-1, with D possibly being TRBD1 (5 bases). Germline V gives CDR1 SEHNR, CDR2 FQNEAQ (reference sequence). The CDR3 spans 14 residues. V lost 4 bases and J lost 8, with 15 bases in between.

This chain links TRBV10-3 with TRBJ1-3, with TRBD1 matching over 8 bases. This CDR3 comprises 13 residues. CDR1 is ENHRY, CDR2 SYGVKD, per germline. V gave up 9 bases and J gave up 2 bases; unmatched junction bases: 3. The CDR3 DNA is TGTGCCATTAGGACAGGGACTGGAAACACCATATATTTT. Protein sequence: CAIRTGTGNTIYF.